The next 3 T cell receptor beta chains were all read from a single sample in a study of blood T cell repertoires in COVID-19. Using immunoSEQ multiplex PCR, the repertoire was profiled, and TCRdb retains in-frame clones only, with some absent. The table records about 40,000 clones, about nine tenths of them present only once. What was sequenced was peripheral blood. Receptors originate from a man in his 60s with acute or convalescent COVID-19.

The chain has TRBV11-3 and TRBJ2-5; maybe TRBD2 (6 bases). CDR1 is SGHNT and CDR2 is YENEEA in the germline V gene. The V and J ends lost 5 bases and 3 bases respectively, with 13 bases between them. This CDR3 contains 14 residues. CDR3 residues: CASSPGLIEETQYF. CDR3 DNA: TGTGCCAGCAGCCCGGGACTTATCGAAGAGACCCAGTACTTC.

This clone was counted only a few times. This chain connects TRBV14 to TRBJ2-5; 8 bases are shared with TRBD1. V gave up 3 bases and J gave up 5 bases; unmatched junction bases: 8. CDR1 is SGHDN, CDR2 FVKESK, per germline. This CDR3 spans 15 amino acids. The CDR3 region is CASSQRTGWIETQYF. DNA for the CDR3: TGTGCCAGCAGCCAGAGGACAGGGTGGATTGAGACCCAGTACTTC.

J is TRBJ1-3 and V is TRBV6-6; 8 nucleotides align to TRBD1. Germline CDR1 MNHNY, CDR2 SVGAGI (reference sequence). CDR3 length: 14 amino acids. After removal of 8 bases from V and 4 bases from J, the junction contained 7 bases not matched to a gene. The CDR3 bases are TGTGCCAGCGTACTCACAGGGGGAGGAAACACCATATATTTT. This codes for CASVLTGGGNTIYF.